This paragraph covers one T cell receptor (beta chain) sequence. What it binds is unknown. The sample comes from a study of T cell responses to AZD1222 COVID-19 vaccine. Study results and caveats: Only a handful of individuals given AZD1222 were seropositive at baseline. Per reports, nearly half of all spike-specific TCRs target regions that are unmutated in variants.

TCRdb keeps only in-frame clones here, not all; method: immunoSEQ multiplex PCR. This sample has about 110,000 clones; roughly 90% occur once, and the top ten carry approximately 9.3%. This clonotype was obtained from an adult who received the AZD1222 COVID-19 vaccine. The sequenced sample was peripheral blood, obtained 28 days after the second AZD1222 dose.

The CDR3 region is CASSELAGGHEQFF. The CDR3 DNA is TGTGCCAGCAGTGAACTAGCGGGGGGGCATGAGCAGTTCTTC. V usage is TRBV6-1 and J usage is TRBJ2-1; TRBD2 matches at 12 bases. This CDR3 spans 14 amino acids. Germline loops: CDR1 MNHNS, CDR2 SASEGT. The V segment lost 2 bases and the J segment 8 bases; nucleotides outside the gene matches: 1.